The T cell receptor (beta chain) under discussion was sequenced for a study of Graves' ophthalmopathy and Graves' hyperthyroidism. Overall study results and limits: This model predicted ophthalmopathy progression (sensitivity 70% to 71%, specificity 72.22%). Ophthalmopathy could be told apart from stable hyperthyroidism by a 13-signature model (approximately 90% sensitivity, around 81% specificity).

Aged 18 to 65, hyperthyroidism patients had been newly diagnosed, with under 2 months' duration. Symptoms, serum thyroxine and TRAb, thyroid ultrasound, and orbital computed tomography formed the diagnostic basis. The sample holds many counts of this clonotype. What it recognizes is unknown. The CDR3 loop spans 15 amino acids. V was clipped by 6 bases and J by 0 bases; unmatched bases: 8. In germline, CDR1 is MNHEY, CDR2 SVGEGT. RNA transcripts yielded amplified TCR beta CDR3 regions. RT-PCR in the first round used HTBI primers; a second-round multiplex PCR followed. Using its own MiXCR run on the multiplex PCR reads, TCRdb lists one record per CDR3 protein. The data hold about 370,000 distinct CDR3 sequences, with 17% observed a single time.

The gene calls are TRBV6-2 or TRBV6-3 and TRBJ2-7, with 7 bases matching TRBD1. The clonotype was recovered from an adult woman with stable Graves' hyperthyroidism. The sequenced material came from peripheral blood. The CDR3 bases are TGTGCCAGCAGACTGAGGGGGCCGAGCTCCTACGAGCAGTACTTC. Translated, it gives CASRLRGPSSYEQYF.